This T cell receptor beta chain was recorded in a study of blood T cell repertoires in COVID-19. Germline lookup yields CDR1 SGHKS and CDR2 YYEKEE (reference sequence). The CDR3 sequence is 14 residues long. V shed 10 bases, J shed 0 bases, and the junction held 8 bases outside the gene matches. TCRdb's copy holds only in-frame clones and misses some; the assay was immunoSEQ multiplex PCR. Of 100,000 to 120,000 clones listed, roughly 80% were seen once; the top ten hold more than 15%. The chain is built from TRBV5-5 and TRBJ2-3; TRBD2 matches 7 bases. Sequenced sample: peripheral blood. This TCR was recovered from a woman aged 60-75 years with acute or convalescent COVID-19. This CDR3 is CASMERGSTDTQYF. CDR3 in DNA: TGTGCCTCGATGGAGCGGGGAAGCACAGATACGCAGTATTTT.